Detailed here is one TCR beta chain. The CDR3 covers 17 residues. Trimming took off 3 bases at V and 3 bases at J, with 18 bases between the two ends. CDR1 and CDR2 from the germline V gene are MGHRA and YSYEKL. Amplification of TCR beta CDR3 regions used RNA as the template. With the HTBI primer set, the TCR CDR3 went through a first round of RT-PCR. TCRdb reanalysed the multiplex PCR reads using MiXCR and keeps one entry per CDR3 protein. The sample has hundreds of thousands of distinct CDR3 sequences, 13% seen once; the top ten hold 9.2%. This sample is drawn from a study of T cells in Graves' hyperthyroidism and ophthalmopathy.

The V and J genes are TRBV4-1 and TRBJ1-5; D remains ambiguous. The clonotype originates from a woman between 18 and 29 years old with Graves' hyperthyroidism. Material for sequencing was blood. The CDR3 spells CASSQVPGSPSNQPQHF. The CDR3 region has the DNA TGCGCCAGCAGCCAGGTACCGGGATCCCCTTCCAATCAGCCCCAGCATTTT.